Below, one T cell receptor beta chain is given with its context. Its specificity is not known. The germline CDR1 and CDR2 sequences are SGHDN and FVKESK. This CDR3 is built from 11 residues. Trimming removed 8 bases at V and 6 bases at J, with 9 bases between. This record comes from a study of T cell repertoires in cytomegalovirus infection. For the study at large: Public TCR beta signatures were indicative of both CMV infection and a matching HLA type. Study-level findings and limits: Cumulated frequencies of public TCR beta families served to identify carriers of CMV plus the relevant HLA.

Each CDR3 protein is one row after TCRdb ran MiXCR on the reads. The sample has 680,000 or so distinct CDR3 sequences; approximately 34% are singletons. Sequenced sample: PBMCs. The clonotype originates from a human donor in good health (CMV status not recorded). Some clones in this sample may be carry-over from other donors' samples. V is TRBV14 and J is TRBJ2-3; D uncertain. For the CDR3, the DNA is TGTGCCAGCGGTGTGGCGGATACGCAGTATTTT. Its protein is CASGVADTQYF. Variable domain in full (rest from reference TRBV14 and TRBJ2-3): EAGVTQFPSHSVIEKGQTVTLRCDPISGHDNLYWYRRVMGKEIKFLLHFVKESKQDESGMPNNRFLAERTGGTYSTLKVQPAELEDSGVYFCASGVADTQYFGPGTRLTVL.